Reported below is one T cell receptor beta chain. The sample comes from a study of blood T cell repertoires in COVID-19. Across the whole study: Donors in the United States, Italy and Spain gave samples during acute or convalescent COVID-19. The analysed material was cDNA or gDNA that came from T cells, B-cell-depleted T cells, or PBMCs.

How the authors handled the data: Reference gene primer amplification gave nucleated cell count estimates. Assay used: immunoSEQ multiplex PCR; TCRdb lists only in-frame clones, some missing. The V and J calls and clone size come from that table; D and trimming were worked out from the DNA. The table includes about 150,000 clones, approximately 78% detected once. J gave up 6 bases and V 2 bases, and 9 bases lay outside the gene matches. Looked up from germline, CDR1 is MNHEY and CDR2 is SVGAGI. The length of the CDR3 is 15 residues. The rearrangement joins TRBV6-5 to TRBJ2-7, with 8 bases fitting TRBD1. The sequence derives from a human donor with acute or convalescent COVID-19. The donor label of this sample is uncertain. Sequenced: peripheral blood. CDR3 nucleotide sequence: TGTGCCAGCAGTTACCCGGGTTCAGGGGGCGGCGAGCAGTACTTC. Its translation: CASSYPGSGGGEQYF.